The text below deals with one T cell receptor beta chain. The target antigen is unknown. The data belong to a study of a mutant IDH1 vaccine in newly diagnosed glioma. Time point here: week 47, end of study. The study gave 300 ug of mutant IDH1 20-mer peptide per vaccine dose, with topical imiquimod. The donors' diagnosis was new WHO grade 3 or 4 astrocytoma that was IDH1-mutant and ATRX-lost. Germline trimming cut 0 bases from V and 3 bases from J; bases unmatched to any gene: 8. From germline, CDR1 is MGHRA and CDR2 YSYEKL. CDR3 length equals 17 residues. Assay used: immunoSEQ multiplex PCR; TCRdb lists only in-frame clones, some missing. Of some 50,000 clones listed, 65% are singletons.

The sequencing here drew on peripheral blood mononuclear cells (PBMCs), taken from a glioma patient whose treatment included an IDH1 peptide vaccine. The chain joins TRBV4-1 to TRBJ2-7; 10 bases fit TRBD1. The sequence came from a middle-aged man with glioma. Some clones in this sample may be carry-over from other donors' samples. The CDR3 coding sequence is TGCGCCAGCAGCCAAGAAAGCCGGGACAGGGGATACTACGAGCAGTACTTC. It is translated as CASSQESRDRGYYEQYF.